These T cell receptor beta chains were read from a single sample in a study of blood T cell repertoires in COVID-19. Assay used: immunoSEQ multiplex PCR; TCRdb lists only in-frame clones, some missing. The repertoire has fewer than 130,000 clones, 70% to 90% of them found once; the top ten carry approximately 3.4%. Sequencing was performed on peripheral blood. These TCRs come from a woman aged 45-65 years with acute or convalescent COVID-19. CDR3s include the opening cysteine and the closing phenylalanine or tryptophan. The D gene is left open where the match is weak. Clone size is given for some rows only: seen once, a few or many times, or a class if the clone is expanded.

15 | TRBJ1-5 | TRBD1 | TRBV19 | - | TGTGCCAGTAGTATAGTCGGGACAGAGAATCAGCCCCAGCATTTT | CASSIVGTENQPQHF
14 | TRBJ1-6 | - | TRBV7-9 | once | TGTGCCAGCAGCTTAGGGACAGATAATTCACCCCTCCACTTT | CASSLGTDNSPLHF
12 | TRBJ1-5 | - | TRBV6-1 | - | TGTGCCAGCAGTGAACGGCCGGGCCCCCAGGGCTTT | CASSERPGPQGF
14 | TRBJ2-7 | TRBD2 | TRBV15 | - | TGTGCCACGACTAGCGGGAGTAGCTCCTACGAGCAGTACTTC | CATTSGSSSYEQYF
17 | TRBJ2-7 | TRBD2 | TRBV3-1/TRBV3-2 | - | TGTGCCAGCAGCCAAGGAGGCGGCGGGACTACTGTCTACGAGCAGTACTTC | CASSQGGGGTTVYEQYF
17 | TRBJ2-1 | TRBD1 | TRBV4-2 | - | TGTGCCAGCAGCCAAGAAGGTTCGGGGACAGCACGCGATGAGCAGTTCTTC | CASSQEGSGTARDEQFF
12 | TRBJ2-7 | - | TRBV6-5 | - | TGTGCCAGTTGGTTAGTACCCTACGAGCAGTACTTC | CASWLVPYEQYF
15 | TRBJ1-5 | - | TRBV28 | - | TGTGCCAGCAGAGACGCAAGGGGAAGCAATCAGCCCCAGCATTTT | CASRDARGSNQPQHF
16 | TRBJ2-2 | TRBD1 | TRBV7-9 | - | TGTGCCAGCAGCGTCGGGCAGGGGGCTAACACCGGGGAGCTGTTTTTT | CASSVGQGANTGELFF
15 | TRBJ2-7 | - | TRBV11-2 | - | TGTGCCAGCAGCTTAGTCCCCCTGCTCGGTTCCGAGCAGTACTTC | CASSLVPLLGSEQYF
15 | TRBJ2-7 | - | TRBV11-2 | - | TGTGCCAGCAGCTTAACCGGCGGAGCCGCCTACGAGCAGTACTTC | CASSLTGGAAYEQYF
13 | TRBJ1-3 | TRBD1 | TRBV10-3 | - | TGTGCCTCAAGGGGGACAGGGGTAGACACCATATATTTT | CASRGTGVDTIYF
17 | TRBJ2-1 | TRBD2 | TRBV5-1 | - | TGCGCCAGCAGCTTTGGACTAGCGGACTCATACTACAATGAGCAGTTCTTC | CASSFGLADSYYNEQFF
16 | TRBJ2-7 | TRBD2 | TRBV28 | once | TGTGCCAGCAGTTCAACCTCACTAGCGTTTCCTCACGAGCAGTACTTC | CASSSTSLAFPHEQYF
15 | TRBJ2-7 | TRBD1 | TRBV18 | - | TGTGCCAGCTCACCCCAGGGGGACCCCTCCTACGAGCAGTACTTC | CASSPQGDPSYEQYF
12 | TRBJ2-7 | - | TRBV18 | - | TGTGCCAGCTCCCCCCAAGAGGCGGGGCAGTACTTC | CASSPQEAGQYF
13 | TRBJ2-1 | - | TRBV5-6 | - | TGTGCCAGCAGCCCACTAGCTTTCGCAGAGCAGTTCTTC | CASSPLAFAEQFF
13 | TRBJ2-7 | TRBD2 | TRBV24-1 | - | TGTGCCACCAGTGATAGAAGCGGGAGCGAGCAGTACTTC | CATSDRSGSEQYF
14 | TRBJ2-7 | TRBD2 | TRBV30 | - | TGTGCCTACGGACTAGCGGGGAGCTCCTACGAGCAGTACTTC | CAYGLAGSSYEQYF
18 | TRBJ1-3 | TRBD1 | TRBV3-1/TRBV3-2 | once | TGTGCCAGCAGCCGCCGCTCCGGGACAGAGAGCTCTGGAAACACCATATATTTT | CASSRRSGTESSGNTIYF
11 | TRBJ1-5 | - | TRBV20-1 | - | TGCAGTGCCCCGAGATTTCAGCCCCAGCATTTT | CSAPRFQPQHF
12 | TRBJ2-1 | - | TRBV30 | - | TGTGCCTGGAAGATCCAGTACAATGAGCAGTTCTTC | CAWKIQYNEQFF
20 | TRBJ2-1 | TRBD1 | TRBV3-1/TRBV3-2 | - | TGTGCCAGCAGCCCAGAGGGTAAAGTGAGGCCGAGACAGGGGCACAATGAGCAGTTCTTC | CASSPEGKVRPRQGHNEQFF
16 | TRBJ1-3 | - | TRBV4-2 | few | TGTGCCAGCAGCCTCCTGGCGGCGACCGGCGGAAACACCATATATTTT | CASSLLAATGGNTIYF
16 | TRBJ2-2 | - | TRBV11-3 | - | TGTGCCAGCAGCTTAGTCGGGACAACGAACACCGGGGAGCTGTTTTTT | CASSLVGTTNTGELFF
14 | TRBJ2-1 | TRBD1 | TRBV20-1 | - | TGCAGTGCTAGTTCGAGGGGGCTTTACAATGAGCAGTTCTTC | CSASSRGLYNEQFF
16 | TRBJ2-2 | TRBD1 | TRBV18 | - | TGTGCCAGCTCACCCCGACAGGGAGTGAACACCGGGGAGCTGTTTTTT | CASSPRQGVNTGELFF
16 | TRBJ2-2 | - | TRBV7-9 | - | TGTGCCAGCAACACGAGGGGGAGGGAGAACACCGGGGAGCTGTTTTTT | CASNTRGRENTGELFF
13 | TRBJ1-1 | TRBD1 | TRBV5-1 | - | TGCGCCAGCAGCTTCGAGGGGGCCACTGAAGCTTTCTTT | CASSFEGATEAFF
16 | TRBJ2-2 | TRBD1 | TRBV11-2 | - | TGTGCCAGCAGCCTGAGGGACAGGGGGGACACCGGGGAGCTGTTTTTT | CASSLRDRGDTGELFF
13 | TRBJ1-2 | - | TRBV25-1 | - | TGTGCCAGCAGTGACCACAGTACTGGGGGCTACACCTTC | CASSDHSTGGYTF
18 | TRBJ2-1 | - | TRBV7-9 | medium-sized | TGTGCCAGCAGCCCCCAGGGGGGTACTGGAGAGTTCTACAATGAGCAGTTCTTC | CASSPQGGTGEFYNEQFF
15 | TRBJ2-1 | - | TRBV7-9 | - | TGTGCCAGCAGCTTAGCAAGGGTAGGGACTCGTGAGCAGTTCTTC | CASSLARVGTREQFF
14 | TRBJ1-5 | - | TRBV19 | - | TGTGCCAGTAGTGTATCTCAGGGAAGGCAGCCCCAGCATTTT | CASSVSQGRQPQHF
17 | TRBJ2-2 | - | TRBV23-1 | - | TGCGCCAGCAGTCAATTTCCCCAGCGGGTGAACACCGGGGAGCTGTTTTTT | CASSQFPQRVNTGELFF
15 | TRBJ1-3 | - | TRBV19 | - | TGTGCCAGTAGTATTGGGCTGTCCTCTGGAAACACCATATATTTT | CASSIGLSSGNTIYF
12 | TRBJ2-5 | - | TRBV5-1 | - | TGCGCCAGCAGCCTGTACCAAGAGACCCAGTACTTC | CASSLYQETQYF
15 | TRBJ1-4 | TRBD1 | TRBV6-5 | - | TGTGCCAGCAGTACCACAGGGGTTTCGAATGAAAAACTGTTTTTT | CASSTTGVSNEKLFF
15 | TRBJ1-6 | - | TRBV2 | - | TGTGCCAGCAGTGAAGAGAGGAGGGAGGCTTCACCCCTCCACTTT | CASSEERREASPLHF
15 | TRBJ1-2 | TRBD1 | TRBV3-1/TRBV3-2 | - | TGTGCCAGCAGCCAACGAGGGGGCAGGGGAGATGGCTACACCTTC | CASSQRGGRGDGYTF
15 | TRBJ2-7 | TRBD1 | TRBV18 | once | TGTGCCAGCTCACCATCAGGGGGTACCTCCTACGAGCAGTACTTC | CASSPSGGTSYEQYF
15 | TRBJ2-1 | TRBD2 | TRBV19 | - | TGTGCCAGTAGTATGCGGAACGGGAGGGTCAATGAGCAGTTCTTC | CASSMRNGRVNEQFF
14 | TRBJ1-5 | - | TRBV6-5 | - | TGTGCCAGCAGTTACCGGGGAGGCAATCAGCCCCAGCATTTT | CASSYRGGNQPQHF
14 | TRBJ1-2 | - | TRBV7-9 | - | TGTGCCAGCAGCACCCAGACAGAAAACTATGGCTACACCTTC | CASSTQTENYGYTF
15 | TRBJ2-3 | TRBD1 | TRBV3-1/TRBV3-2 | - | TGTGCCAGCAGCCCCCGACAGGGGAACACAGATACGCAGTATTTT | CASSPRQGNTDTQYF
14 | TRBJ1-1 | - | TRBV2 | - | TGTGCCAGCGGAAAGGGGGTGGTGGGCACTGAAGCTTTCTTT | CASGKGVVGTEAFF
15 | TRBJ2-2 | TRBD2 | TRBV7-9 | - | TGTGCCAGCAGCCAGGGACTAGCAAGGACCGGGGAGCTGTTTTTT | CASSQGLARTGELFF
15 | TRBJ1-4 | TRBD1 | TRBV19 | - | TGTGCCAGTAGTATGGGAGGACAGGGATCTGGAAAACTGTTTTTT | CASSMGGQGSGKLFF
11 | TRBJ2-5 | - | TRBV10-3 | - | TGTGCCAGGAGACCTCAAGAGACCCAGTACTTC | CARRPQETQYF
13 | TRBJ2-1 | - | TRBV18 | - | TGTGCCAGCTCACCACTGGACTCCAATGAGCAGTTCTTC | CASSPLDSNEQFF
14 | TRBJ2-2 | - | TRBV5-1 | - | TGCGCCAGCAGCTACCGACTTAACACCGGGGAGCTGTTTTTT | CASSYRLNTGELFF